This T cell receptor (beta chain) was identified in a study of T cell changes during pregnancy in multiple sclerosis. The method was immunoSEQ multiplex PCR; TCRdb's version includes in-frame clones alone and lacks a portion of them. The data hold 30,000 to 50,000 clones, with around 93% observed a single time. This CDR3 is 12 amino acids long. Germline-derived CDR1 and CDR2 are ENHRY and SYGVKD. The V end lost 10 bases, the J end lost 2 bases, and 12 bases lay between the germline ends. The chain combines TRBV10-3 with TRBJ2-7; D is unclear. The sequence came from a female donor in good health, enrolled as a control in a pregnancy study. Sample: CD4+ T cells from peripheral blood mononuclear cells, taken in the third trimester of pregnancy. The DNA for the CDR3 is TGTGCCACCTCTGAGGAGACCTACGAGCAGTACTTC. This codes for CATSEETYEQYF.